Each of the 20 T cell receptor beta chains below was sequenced from the same sample in a study of cytomegalovirus exposure and HLA in healthy donors. Using immunoSEQ multiplex PCR, the repertoire was profiled, and TCRdb retains in-frame clones only, with some absent. Among about 110,000 clones listed, nearly 97% were seen once. The sequencing sample was made of PBMCs. These receptors came from a young woman in good health and CMV-seronegative.

V and J are TRBV6-5 and TRBJ1-2; D might be TRBD1 (5 bases). The CDR3 loop spans 14 amino acids. Germline-derived CDR1 and CDR2 are MNHEY and SVGAGI. V dropped 4 bases and J dropped 5 bases, with 14 bases sitting between them. CDR3 sequence reads: CASSSAGIGYGYTF. For the CDR3, the DNA is TGTGCCAGCAGTTCTGCAGGGATCGGGTATGGCTACACCTTC.

V usage is TRBV9 and J usage is TRBJ1-2, with 7 bases aligning to TRBD1. Germline CDR1 SGDLS, CDR2 YYNGEE. Trimming cost V 3 bases and J 5 bases; bases outside gene matches: 4. The CDR3 has 13 amino acids. CDR3 nucleotides: TGTGCCAGCAGCGCCGACAGGGCGTATGGCTACACCTTC. The encoded protein is CASSADRAYGYTF.

V gene TRBV7-9 combines with J gene TRBJ1-1; D not resolved. Looked up from germline, CDR1 is SEHNR and CDR2 is FQNEAQ (reference sequence). Trimming pared 2 bases from V and 0 bases from J, leaving 4 bases between. The CDR3 has 13 residues. CDR3 sequence (DNA): TGTGCCAGCAGCTTAATCATGAACACTGAAGCTTTCTTT. This sequence encodes CASSLIMNTEAFF.

V is TRBV7-8 and J is TRBJ2-1; the match to TRBD1 covers 9 bases. This CDR3 contains 16 residues. Germline CDR1 and CDR2: SGHVS and FQNEAQ. The V gene end was trimmed by 6 bases and the J gene end by 2 bases; junction bases not matched to a gene: 8. For the CDR3, the DNA is TGTGCCAGCAGAGGAGGACAGGGGAGGACCTACAATGAGCAGTTCTTC. It codes for CASRGGQGRTYNEQFF.

This clone was counted between two and nine times. The genes are TRBV9 and TRBJ2-7; 12 bases are shared with TRBD2. Germline V gene data show CDR1 as SGDLS and CDR2 as YYNGEE. V shed 3 bases and J 7 bases; nucleotides not matched to a gene: 5. This CDR3 comprises 14 residues. CDR3 region: CASSASGGAGEQYF. In DNA, the CDR3 is TGTGCCAGCAGCGCTAGCGGGGGGGCGGGAGAGCAGTACTTC.

The chain joins TRBV2 to TRBJ2-5, with 15 bases matching TRBD2. Germline loops: CDR1 SNHLY, CDR2 FYNNEI. V lost 5 bases and J lost 5; bases outside the gene matches: 6. The CDR3 extends over 16 amino acids. The CDR3 loop is CASSLGLAGGGETQYF. The CDR3 DNA follows: TGTGCCAGCAGTCTGGGACTAGCGGGGGGTGGGGAGACCCAGTACTTC.

The chain carries TRBV13 and TRBJ1-6; D might be TRBD1 (6 bases). This CDR3 is 14 amino acids long. The V end was cut by 1 base, the J end by 9 bases, with 10 bases between. The germline gives CDR1 PRHDT, CDR2 FYEKMQ (reference sequence). The DNA of the CDR3 is TGTGCCAGCAGCTTAGACAGGGACGGTTCACCCCTCCACTTT. It yields the protein CASSLDRDGSPLHF.

V usage is TRBV7-2 and J usage is TRBJ2-1; weak D call: TRBD1 (6 bases). V was pared by 4 bases and J by 6 bases, with 13 bases between. Germline V gene sequence: CDR1 SGHTA, CDR2 FQGNSA. The CDR3 has 14 residues. The CDR3: CASSSNRVGNEQFF. CDR3 in DNA: TGTGCCAGCAGCTCAAACAGGGTCGGCAATGAGCAGTTCTTC.

The chain joins TRBV14 to TRBJ1-2; D might be TRBD1 (6 bases). Deletions cut 2 bases from V and 6 bases from J, with 10 bases between. The CDR3 consists of 13 residues. Germline CDR1 SGHDN, CDR2 FVKESK. The chain's CDR3 is CASSQKQGNGYTF. In DNA, the CDR3 is TGTGCCAGCAGCCAAAAACAGGGTAATGGCTACACCTTC.

This clone occurred once. The DNA of the CDR3 is TGTGCCAGCAGCTTAGCCGGGTTTAATGAAAAACTGTTTTTT. Protein product: CASSLAGFNEKLFF. V usage is TRBV5-8 and J usage is TRBJ1-4; D is uncertain. Germline V gene sequence: CDR1 SGHTS, CDR2 YDEGEE. Trimming pared 2 bases from V and 4 bases from J, leaving 9 bases between. The CDR3 has 14 amino acids.

CDR3 coding DNA: TGTGCCAGCAGTTTCCAATGGACAGACACTGAAGCTTTCTTT. Protein product: CASSFQWTDTEAFF. The rearrangement joins TRBV28 to TRBJ1-1, with D maybe TRBD1 (6 bases). The CDR3 spans 14 residues. In germline, CDR1 is MDHEN, CDR2 SYDVKM. With 3 bases removed from V and 3 bases from J, the gap between germline ends came to 11 bases.

V gene TRBV4-1 combines with J gene TRBJ2-3; tentatively, D is TRBD1 (6 bases). V lost 3 bases and J lost 1, with 14 bases in between. The CDR3 is made up of 16 amino acids. Looked up from germline, CDR1 is MGHRA and CDR2 is YSYEKL. CDR3 amino acids: CASSQPGQRGTDTQYF. The CDR3 DNA reads TGCGCCAGCAGCCAGCCTGGACAGAGAGGCACAGATACGCAGTATTTT.

This chain joins TRBV27 and TRBJ1-2, with unresolved D. The CDR3 extends over 12 amino acids. V was cut by 3 bases and J by 8 bases, with 10 bases left in between. CDR1 and CDR2 from the germline V gene are MNHEY and SMNVEV (reference sequence). CDR3: CASSFGGYGYTF. The CDR3 coding sequence is TGTGCCAGCAGTTTTGGAGGGTACGGCTACACCTTC.

The V gene is TRBV7-3, the J gene TRBJ2-1; 8 positions match TRBD2. Germline V gene data show CDR1 as SGHTA and CDR2 as FQGTGA. V was pared by 3 bases and J by 4 bases, with 5 bases of the junction left unmatched. CDR3 length equals 15 residues. CDR3 nucleotides: TGTGCCAGCAGCTTCGGCGGGGGGCGGTACAATGAGCAGTTCTTC. Protein product: CASSFGGGRYNEQFF.

The CDR3 DNA reads TGTGCCAGCTCACCTACAGGGGACACTGAAGCTTTCTTT. As protein: CASSPTGDTEAFF. The chain is built from TRBV18 and TRBJ1-1, with 7 bases that match TRBD1. The J segment lost 3 bases and the V segment lost 3 bases, leaving 1 base of the junction unmatched. The germline V gene has CDR1 KGHSH and CDR2 LQKENI. There are 13 residues in the CDR3.

The V call is TRBV6-1, the J call TRBJ1-3, with D perhaps TRBD1 (5 bases). V was clipped by 2 bases and J by 2 bases, with 7 bases between them. CDR3 length: 14 amino acids. Germline CDR1 reads MNHNS; CDR2 reads SASEGT. CDR3 coding DNA: TGTGCCAGCAGTGAAACAGGCCCTGGAAACACCATATATTTT. Translation gives CASSETGPGNTIYF.

V and J are TRBV11-2 and TRBJ1-1; D is uncertain. Germline V gene sequence: CDR1 SGHAT, CDR2 FQNNGV. The CDR3 is 11 residues long. The V end lost 8 bases, the J end lost 6 bases, and 10 bases lay between the germline ends. For the CDR3, the DNA is TGTGCCAGCGCTGAGTTGGCTGAAGCTTTCTTT. Amino acid sequence: CASAELAEAFF. Full variable domain (remainder filled in from reference TRBV11-2 and TRBJ1-1): EAGVAQSPRYKIIEKRQSVAFWCNPISGHATLYWYQQILGQGPKLLIQFQNNGVVDDSQLPKDRFSAERLKGVDSTLKIQPAKLEDSAVYLCASAELAEAFFGQGTRLTVV.

CDR3 DNA sequence: TGTGCCAGCAGCCGTGACATAAAGTGGTCCTACGAGCAGTACTTC. Residues: CASSRDIKWSYEQYF. V is TRBV7-2 and J is TRBJ2-7; no reliable D call. The germline CDR1 and CDR2 sequences are SGHTA and FQGNSA. The CDR3 covers 15 residues. The ends were cut back, 5 bases at V and 1 base at J, with 15 bases in the middle.

The chain joins TRBV7-2 to TRBJ1-5, with 7 bases identical to TRBD1. From germline, CDR1 is SGHTA and CDR2 FQGNSA. The CDR3 length is 14 residues. V shed 4 bases, J shed 4 bases, and the junction held 4 bases outside the gene matches. The CDR3 bases are TGTGCCAGCAGCTCTACAGGGGTAAATCAGCCCCAGCATTTT. This codes for CASSSTGVNQPQHF.

The V and J genes are TRBV29-1 and TRBJ1-1; D is undetermined. The CDR3 consists of 11 residues. V dropped 2 bases and J dropped 9 bases, with 10 bases sitting between them. Looked up from germline, CDR1 is SQVTM and CDR2 is ANQGSEA. The DNA for the CDR3 is TGCAGCGTTGAACGGGGTGGTAAAGCTTTCTTT. It yields the protein CSVERGGKAFF.